This T cell receptor beta chain was captured in a study of T cell changes during pregnancy in multiple sclerosis. Germline CDR1 is SGDLS and CDR2 is YYNGEE. This CDR3 is built from 16 residues. Trimming removed 0 bases from V and 7 bases from J; junction bases left unmatched: 3. Repertoires were generated with immunoSEQ multiplex PCR, while TCRdb's copy carries only in-frame clones and drops some. The sample yields 90,000 to 120,000 clones, approximately 90% seen once. The receptor was isolated from a female donor in good health, enrolled as a control in a pregnancy study. Sequenced here: peripheral blood, sampled in the third trimester of pregnancy. The chain employs TRBV9 and TRBJ2-1; TRBD2 matches at 14 bases. The CDR3 is CASSVEGLAGANEQFF. The CDR3 bases are TGTGCCAGCAGCGTAGAGGGACTAGCGGGGGCTAATGAGCAGTTCTTC.